This is a list of T cell receptor beta chains from one sample in a study of T cell changes during pregnancy in multiple sclerosis. Libraries were prepared by immunoSEQ multiplex PCR; TCRdb keeps only in-frame clonotypes and omits some of them. The sample lists around 15,000 clones, 84% seen once, with roughly a sixth in the top ten. This sample comprised CD8+ T cells from peripheral blood mononuclear cells, obtained in the third trimester of pregnancy. Source of these receptors: a female donor in good health, enrolled as a control in a pregnancy study. Both conserved end residues are part of each CDR3. The D gene is left open where the match is weak. The size of a clone is reported for some rows only, either as once, few or many, or as a class for expanded clones.

>TRBV4-3|few|TRBJ1-3|NA
TGCGCCAGCAGCCAAGACAGAAGCTCTGGAAACACCATATATTTT
CASSQDRSSGNTIYF
>TRBV6-5|NA|TRBJ1-2|TRBD1
TGTGCCAGCAGTGCGACGGGACAGGGAAGTGGCTACACCTTC
CASSATGQGSGYTF
>TRBV7-9|NA|TRBJ1-2|TRBD1
TGTGCCAGCAGCTTAGACAGGGGGGACTATGGCTACACCTTC
CASSLDRGDYGYTF
>TRBV27|NA|TRBJ2-2|TRBD1
TGTGCCAGCACTTTGACAGGGGGCCTCACCGGGGAGCTGTTTTTT
CASTLTGGLTGELFF
>TRBV5-4|NA|TRBJ2-2|NA
TGTGCCAGCGGAGGCACCGGGGAGCTGTTTTTT
CASGGTGELFF
>TRBV25-1|NA|TRBJ2-3|NA
TGTGCCAGCAGCCTAGGATCGGCAGATACGCAGTATTTT
CASSLGSADTQYF
>TRBV19|NA|TRBJ1-1|TRBD1
TGTGCCAGTAGTTACAGGGGGCGAGACACTGAAGCTTTCTTT
CASSYRGRDTEAFF
>TRBV6-1|NA|TRBJ2-3|TRBD2
TGTGCCAGCAGTGGAATTAGCGGGGGGGGTTGGGATACGCAGTATTTT
CASSGISGGGWDTQYF
>TRBV13|NA|TRBJ2-3|NA
TGTGCCAGCAGCTTAGGCGAACGGGCAGATACGCAGTATTTT
CASSLGERADTQYF
>TRBV10-1|NA|TRBJ2-1|TRBD2
TGCGCCAGCAGTGGGACTAGCGGCTACAATGAGCAGTTCTTC
CASSGTSGYNEQFF
>TRBV27|NA|TRBJ1-5|TRBD1
TGTGCCAGCAGACCGACAGGGAGTCAGCCCCAGCATTTT
CASRPTGSQPQHF
>TRBV2|NA|TRBJ2-7|NA
TGTGCCAGCAGCCGGGACACCTCCTACGAGCAGTACTTC
CASSRDTSYEQYF
>TRBV14|NA|TRBJ2-5|TRBD2
TGTGCCAGCAGCCAAACACACGGGGGGTTCCAGACCCAGTACTTC
CASSQTHGGFQTQYF
>TRBV4-3|NA|TRBJ2-7|NA
TGCGCCAGCAGCCAAGGGGACAACTACGAGCAGTACTTC
CASSQGDNYEQYF
>TRBV7-9|NA|TRBJ1-2|TRBD1
TGTGCCAGCAGCGATGGACAGGTGGGCTATGGCTACACCTTC
CASSDGQVGYGYTF
>TRBV13|NA|TRBJ2-1|NA
TGTGCCAGCAGCTTAGGGGGCCTGAGGGATGAGCAGTTCTTC
CASSLGGLRDEQFF
>TRBV6-5|once|TRBJ1-1|TRBD1
TGTGCCAGCACCACCGGGACAGGGGCGGCCACTGAAGCTTTCTTT
CASTTGTGAATEAFF
>TRBV6-5|NA|TRBJ1-4|TRBD1
TGTGCCAGCAGTTACCGGGACAGGGATGGTGAAAAACTGTTTTTT
CASSYRDRDGEKLFF
>TRBV6-4|NA|TRBJ1-1|TRBD1
TGTGCCAGCAGTGACGACCCCAGGGGGACTGAAGCTTTCTTT
CASSDDPRGTEAFF
>TRBV2|NA|TRBJ2-7|NA
TGTGCCAGCAGTGAGGAGCGTGGCAACTACGAGCAGTACTTC
CASSEERGNYEQYF
>TRBV5-6|NA|TRBJ2-7|TRBD1
TGTGCCAGCAGTCCGGACAGGGGCCACGAGCAGTACTTC
CASSPDRGHEQYF
>TRBV9|few|TRBJ2-3|TRBD2
TGTGCCAGCAAGAGCGGGAGCAGCACAGATACGCAGTATTTT
CASKSGSSTDTQYF
>TRBV27|NA|TRBJ1-2|NA
TGTGCCAGCAGTTTCCAGGACTCTCCCTATGGCTACACCTTC
CASSFQDSPYGYTF
>TRBV5-1|NA|TRBJ2-2|NA
TGCGCCAGCAGCTTGTCCGCGGATACCGGGGAGCTGTTTTTT
CASSLSADTGELFF
>TRBV6-5|NA|TRBJ2-3|TRBD2
TGTGCCAGCAGTTATGGAGCCAGCGGGGGGCCGAAGACGCAGTATTTT
CASSYGASGGPKTQYF
>TRBV6-1|NA|TRBJ2-7|NA
TGTGCCAGCTATTCCTATGACTCCTACGAGCAGTACTTC
CASYSYDSYEQYF
>TRBV5-4|few|TRBJ1-2|TRBD1
TGTGCCAGCAGCCCTGACAGGGCTGAGGGCTACACCTTC
CASSPDRAEGYTF
>TRBV15|NA|TRBJ2-1|TRBD2
TGTGCCACTACTTATCCGGCGGGGGGATTAAATGAGCAGTTCTTC
CATTYPAGGLNEQFF
>TRBV9|NA|TRBJ2-2|NA
TGTGCCAGCAGCCCAGAGCGTTACGCGAACACCGGGGAGCTGTTTTTT
CASSPERYANTGELFF
>TRBV4-1|NA|TRBJ1-2|TRBD1
TGCGCCAGCAGCCAAGATATTCGGCAGGGGGAGTTGGATGGCTACACCTTC
CASSQDIRQGELDGYTF
>TRBV19|NA|TRBJ1-1|NA
TGTGCCAGTACCGTACAGGGAAGCACTGAAGCTTTCTTT
CASTVQGSTEAFF
>TRBV11-2|many|TRBJ2-7|TRBD1
TGTGCCAGCAGCCGCGGGACAGGGAACGAGCAGTACTTC
CASSRGTGNEQYF
>TRBV6-5|NA|TRBJ2-7|TRBD2
TGTGCCAGCAGTTACGCGCGGGAGTATTACGAGCAGTACTTC
CASSYAREYYEQYF
>TRBV30|NA|TRBJ1-1|NA
TGTGCCTGGGACGACACTACCGGGGTCATGAACACTGAAGCTTTCTTT
CAWDDTTGVMNTEAFF
>TRBV10-3|NA|TRBJ1-4|TRBD1
TGTGCCATCCTAGACAGGGAAGGAAAACTGTTTTTT
CAILDREGKLFF
>TRBV7-9|NA|TRBJ2-5|TRBD2
TGTGCCAGCAGCCCAGCGGGGGGGAAACAAGAGACCCAGTACTTC
CASSPAGGKQETQYF
>TRBV6-4|once|TRBJ2-1|TRBD2
TGTGCCAGCAGTGACTCCGGGTTAGCGGGAGAGCACAATGAGCAGTTCTTC
CASSDSGLAGEHNEQFF
>TRBV7-9|NA|TRBJ2-7|NA
TGTGCCAGCAGCTTGAGAGGGGGTGGCAACGAGCAGTACTTC
CASSLRGGGNEQYF
>TRBV4-3|NA|TRBJ2-1|NA
TGCGCCAGCAGCCAAGAGAGCGAATTCCCCTACAATGAGCAGTTCTTC
CASSQESEFPYNEQFF
>TRBV19|NA|TRBJ1-1|TRBD1
TGTGCCAGTAGTTTGGGGTGGACAGGCTTCATGAACACTGAAGCTTTCTTT
CASSLGWTGFMNTEAFF
>TRBV9|NA|TRBJ1-1|NA
TGTGCCAGCAGCGACCGACCGGGGGCTGAAGCTTTCTTT
CASSDRPGAEAFF
>TRBV19|NA|TRBJ2-7|TRBD2
TGTGCCAGTAGCCCGGGACTAGCGAGGTACGAGCAGTACTTC
CASSPGLARYEQYF
>TRBV7-9|once|TRBJ2-1|TRBD2
TGTGCCAGCAGCTCCAATCAGCGGGGCTCCTACAATGAGCAGTTCTTC
CASSSNQRGSYNEQFF
>TRBV2|NA|TRBJ2-1|NA
TGTGCCAGCAGTGACTCGGGCGGCGGGGTCTACAATGAGCAGTTCTTC
CASSDSGGGVYNEQFF
>TRBV5-1|NA|TRBJ2-1|NA
TGCGCCAGCAGCTTGGCCGGGGAACAGTTCTTC
CASSLAGEQFF